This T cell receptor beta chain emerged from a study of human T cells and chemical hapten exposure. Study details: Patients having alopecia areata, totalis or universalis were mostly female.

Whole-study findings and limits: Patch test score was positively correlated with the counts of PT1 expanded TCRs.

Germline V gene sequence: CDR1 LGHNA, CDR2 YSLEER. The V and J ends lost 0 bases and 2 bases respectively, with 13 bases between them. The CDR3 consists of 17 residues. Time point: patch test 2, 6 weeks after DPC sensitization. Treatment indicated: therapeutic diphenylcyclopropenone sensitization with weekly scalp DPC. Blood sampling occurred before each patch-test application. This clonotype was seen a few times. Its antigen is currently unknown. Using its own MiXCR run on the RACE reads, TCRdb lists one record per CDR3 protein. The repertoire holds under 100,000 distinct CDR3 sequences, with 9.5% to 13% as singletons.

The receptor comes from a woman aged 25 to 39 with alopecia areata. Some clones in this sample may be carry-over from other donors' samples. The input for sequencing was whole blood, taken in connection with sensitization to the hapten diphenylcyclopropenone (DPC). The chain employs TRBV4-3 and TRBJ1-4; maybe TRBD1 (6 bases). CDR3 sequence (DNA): TGCGCCAGCAGCCAAGATCGGCAGGGGCCCACTAATGAAAAACTGTTTTTT. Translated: CASSQDRQGPTNEKLFF.